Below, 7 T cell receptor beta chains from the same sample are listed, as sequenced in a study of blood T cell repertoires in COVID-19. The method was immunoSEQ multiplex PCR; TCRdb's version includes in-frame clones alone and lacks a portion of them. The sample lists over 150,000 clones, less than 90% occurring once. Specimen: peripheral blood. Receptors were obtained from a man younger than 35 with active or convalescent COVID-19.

CDR3 amino acids: CASSSAGTSGRGWQETQYF. CDR3 in DNA: TGTGCCAGCAGTTCCGCCGGGACTAGCGGGAGAGGGTGGCAAGAGACCCAGTACTTC. The rearrangement uses TRBV28 and TRBJ2-5, with 14 bases aligning to TRBD2. The CDR3 is made up of 19 amino acids. Germline CDR1 and CDR2: MDHEN and SYDVKM. J gave up 2 bases and V 4 bases, and 12 bases lay outside the gene matches.

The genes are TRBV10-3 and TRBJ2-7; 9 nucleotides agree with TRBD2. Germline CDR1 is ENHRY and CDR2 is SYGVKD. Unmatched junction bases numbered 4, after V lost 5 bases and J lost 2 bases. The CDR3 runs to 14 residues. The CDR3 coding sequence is TGTGCCATCAGTATAGCGGGGGCCACCTACGAGCAGTACTTC. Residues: CAISIAGATYEQYF.

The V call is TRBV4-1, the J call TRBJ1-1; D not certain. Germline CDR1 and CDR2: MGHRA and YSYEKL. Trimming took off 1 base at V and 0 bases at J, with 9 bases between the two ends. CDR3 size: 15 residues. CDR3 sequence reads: CASSQGSGLNTEAFF. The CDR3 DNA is TGCGCCAGCAGCCAAGGGTCAGGCTTGAACACTGAAGCTTTCTTT.

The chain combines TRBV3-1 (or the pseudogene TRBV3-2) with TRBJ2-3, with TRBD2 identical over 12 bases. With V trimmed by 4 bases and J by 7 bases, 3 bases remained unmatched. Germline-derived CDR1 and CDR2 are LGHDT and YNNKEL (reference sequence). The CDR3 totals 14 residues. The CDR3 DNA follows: TGTGCCAGCAGCCCCGGACTAGCGGGGCATACGCAGTATTTT. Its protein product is CASSPGLAGHTQYF.

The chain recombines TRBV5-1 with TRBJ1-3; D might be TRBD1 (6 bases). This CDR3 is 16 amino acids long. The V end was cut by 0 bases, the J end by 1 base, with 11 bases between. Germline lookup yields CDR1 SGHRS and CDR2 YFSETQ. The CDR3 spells CASSLAGDGSGNTIYF. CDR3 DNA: TGCGCCAGCAGCTTGGCAGGGGACGGGTCTGGAAACACCATATATTTT.

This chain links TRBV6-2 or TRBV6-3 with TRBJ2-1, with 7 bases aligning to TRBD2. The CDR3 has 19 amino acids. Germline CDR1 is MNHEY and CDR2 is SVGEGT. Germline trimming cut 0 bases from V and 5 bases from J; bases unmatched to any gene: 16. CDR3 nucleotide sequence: TGTGCCAGCAGTTACTCAAGTGGGAGGGCCGGGGTTCCCCACAATGAGCAGTTCTTC. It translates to CASSYSSGRAGVPHNEQFF.

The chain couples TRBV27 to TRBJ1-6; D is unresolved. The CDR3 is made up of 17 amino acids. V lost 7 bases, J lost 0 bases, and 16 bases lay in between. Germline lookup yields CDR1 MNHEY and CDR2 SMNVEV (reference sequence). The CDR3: CASTTSHAASYNSPLHF. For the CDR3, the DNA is TGTGCCAGCACCACCTCCCACGCGGCCTCCTATAATTCACCCCTCCACTTT.